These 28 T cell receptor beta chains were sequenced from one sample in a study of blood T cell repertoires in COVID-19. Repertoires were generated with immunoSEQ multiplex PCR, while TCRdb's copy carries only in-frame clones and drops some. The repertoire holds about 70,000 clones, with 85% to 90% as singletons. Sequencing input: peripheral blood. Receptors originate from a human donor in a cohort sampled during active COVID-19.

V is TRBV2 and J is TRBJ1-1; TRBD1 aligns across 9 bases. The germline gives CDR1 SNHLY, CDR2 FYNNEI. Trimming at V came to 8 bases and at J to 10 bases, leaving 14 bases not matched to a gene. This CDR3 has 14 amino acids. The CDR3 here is CASCPWTGEGLAFF. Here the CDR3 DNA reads TGTGCCAGCTGCCCCTGGACAGGGGAGGGTTTAGCTTTCTTT.

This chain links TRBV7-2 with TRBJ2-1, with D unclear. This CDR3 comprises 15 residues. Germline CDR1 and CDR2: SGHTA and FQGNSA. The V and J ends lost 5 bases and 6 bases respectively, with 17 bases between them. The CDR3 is CASSARHAELNEQFF. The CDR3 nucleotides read TGTGCCAGCAGCGCACGCCACGCGGAACTCAATGAGCAGTTCTTC.

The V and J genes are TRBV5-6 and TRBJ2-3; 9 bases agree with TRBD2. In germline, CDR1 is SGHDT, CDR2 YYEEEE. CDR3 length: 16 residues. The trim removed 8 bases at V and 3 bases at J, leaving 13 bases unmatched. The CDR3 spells CASISDRGLATDTQYF. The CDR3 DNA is TGTGCCAGTATCTCTGATCGAGGACTAGCGACAGATACGCAGTATTTT.

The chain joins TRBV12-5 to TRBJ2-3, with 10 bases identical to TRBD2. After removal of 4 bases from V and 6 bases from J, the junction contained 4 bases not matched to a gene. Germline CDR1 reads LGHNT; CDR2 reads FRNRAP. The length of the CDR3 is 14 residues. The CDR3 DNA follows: TGTGCTAGTGGTTCTAGCGGGAGCGTCGATACGCAGTATTTT. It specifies CASGSSGSVDTQYF.

Here the CDR3 DNA reads TGTGCTAGTGGTTCCCCTCTGGGGAAAGCGGGACTAGCGGGACAAGAGACCCAGTACTTC. This translates into CASGSPLGKAGLAGQETQYF. The chain uses TRBV12-5 and TRBJ2-5; TRBD2 matches 13 bases. With 4 bases clipped from V and 2 bases from J, the junction kept 16 bases outside the gene matches. The CDR3 contains 20 residues. Germline CDR1 LGHNT, CDR2 FRNRAP.

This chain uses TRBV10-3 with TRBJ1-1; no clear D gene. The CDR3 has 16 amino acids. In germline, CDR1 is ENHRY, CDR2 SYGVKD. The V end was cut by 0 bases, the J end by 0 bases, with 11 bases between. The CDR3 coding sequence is TGTGCCATCAGTGAGTCGCAACAGCTGATGAACACTGAAGCTTTCTTT. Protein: CAISESQQLMNTEAFF.

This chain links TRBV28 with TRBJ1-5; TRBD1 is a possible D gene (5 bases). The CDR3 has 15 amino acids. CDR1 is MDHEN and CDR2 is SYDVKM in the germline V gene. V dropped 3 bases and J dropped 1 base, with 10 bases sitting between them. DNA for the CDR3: TGTGCCAGCAGTTTTGGGGGGAGCAGCAATCAGCCCCAGCATTTT. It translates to CASSFGGSSNQPQHF. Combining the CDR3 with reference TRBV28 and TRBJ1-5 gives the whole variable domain DVKVTQSSRYLVKRTGEKVFLECVQDMDHENMFWYRQDPGLGLRLIYFSYDVKMKEKGDIPEGYSVSREKKERFSLILESASTNQTSMYLCASSFGGSSNQPQHFGDGTRLSIL.

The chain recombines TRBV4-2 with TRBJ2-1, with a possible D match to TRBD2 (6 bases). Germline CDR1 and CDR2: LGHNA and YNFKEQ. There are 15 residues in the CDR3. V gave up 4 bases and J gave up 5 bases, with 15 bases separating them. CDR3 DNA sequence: TGTGCCAGCAGCCCCGGGGCGGGAAGTGACAATGAGCAGTTCTTC. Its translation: CASSPGAGSDNEQFF.

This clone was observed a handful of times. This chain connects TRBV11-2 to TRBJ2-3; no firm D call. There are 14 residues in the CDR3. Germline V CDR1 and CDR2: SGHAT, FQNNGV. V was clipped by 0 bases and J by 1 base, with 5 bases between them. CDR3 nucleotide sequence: TGTGCCAGCAGCTTAGACGCGGGCACAGATACGCAGTATTTT. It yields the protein CASSLDAGTDTQYF.

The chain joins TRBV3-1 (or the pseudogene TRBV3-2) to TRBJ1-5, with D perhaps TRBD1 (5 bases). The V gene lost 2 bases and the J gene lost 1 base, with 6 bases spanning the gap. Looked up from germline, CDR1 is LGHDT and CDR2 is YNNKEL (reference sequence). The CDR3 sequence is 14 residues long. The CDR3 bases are TGTGCCAGCAGCCAAAGACAGAGCAATCAGCCCCAGCATTTT. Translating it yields CASSQRQSNQPQHF.

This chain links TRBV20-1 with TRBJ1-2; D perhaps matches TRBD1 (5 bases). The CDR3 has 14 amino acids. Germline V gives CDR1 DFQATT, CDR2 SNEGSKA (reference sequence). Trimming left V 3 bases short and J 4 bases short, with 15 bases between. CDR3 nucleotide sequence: TGCAGTGCTAGTCTAGACGGGGGATTCTATGGCTACACCTTC. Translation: CSASLDGGFYGYTF.

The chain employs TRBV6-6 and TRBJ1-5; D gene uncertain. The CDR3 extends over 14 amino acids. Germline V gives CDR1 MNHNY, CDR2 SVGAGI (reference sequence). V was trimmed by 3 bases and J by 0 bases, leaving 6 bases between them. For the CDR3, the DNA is TGTGCCAGCAGTTATGGAGATAGCAATCAGCCCCAGCATTTT. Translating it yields CASSYGDSNQPQHF.

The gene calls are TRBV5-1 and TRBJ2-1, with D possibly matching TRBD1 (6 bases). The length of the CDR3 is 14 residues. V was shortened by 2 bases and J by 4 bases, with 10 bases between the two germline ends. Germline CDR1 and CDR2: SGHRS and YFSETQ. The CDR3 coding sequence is TGCGCCAGCAGCTTAAACAGGGATTACAATGAGCAGTTCTTC. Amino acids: CASSLNRDYNEQFF. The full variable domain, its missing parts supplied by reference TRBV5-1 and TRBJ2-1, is KAGVTQTPRYLIKTRGQQVTLSCSPISGHRSVSWYQQTPGQGLQFLFEYFSETQRNKGNFPGRFSGRQFSNSRSEMNVSTLELGDSALYLCASSLNRDYNEQFFGPGTRLTVL.

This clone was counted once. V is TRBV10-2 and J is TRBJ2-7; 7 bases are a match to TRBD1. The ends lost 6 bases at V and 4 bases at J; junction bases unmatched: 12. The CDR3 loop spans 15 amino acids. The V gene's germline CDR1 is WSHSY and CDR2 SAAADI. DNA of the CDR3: TGCGCCAGCAGCCGCGAACCTCAGACAGGGTACGAGCAGTACGTC. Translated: CASSREPQTGYEQYV.

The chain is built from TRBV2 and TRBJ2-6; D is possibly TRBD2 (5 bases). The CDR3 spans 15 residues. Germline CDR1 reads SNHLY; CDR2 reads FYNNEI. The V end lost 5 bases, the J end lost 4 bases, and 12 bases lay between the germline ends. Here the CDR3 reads CASSLQTRGANVLTF. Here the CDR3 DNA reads TGTGCCAGCAGTCTACAAACTAGGGGGGCCAACGTCCTGACTTTC.

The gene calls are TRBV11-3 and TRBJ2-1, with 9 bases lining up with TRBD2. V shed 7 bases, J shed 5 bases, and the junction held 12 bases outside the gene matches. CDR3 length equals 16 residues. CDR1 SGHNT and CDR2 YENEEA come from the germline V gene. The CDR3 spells CASTQGWLAGNNEQFF. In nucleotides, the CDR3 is TGTGCCAGCACTCAAGGTTGGCTAGCGGGGAACAATGAGCAGTTCTTC.

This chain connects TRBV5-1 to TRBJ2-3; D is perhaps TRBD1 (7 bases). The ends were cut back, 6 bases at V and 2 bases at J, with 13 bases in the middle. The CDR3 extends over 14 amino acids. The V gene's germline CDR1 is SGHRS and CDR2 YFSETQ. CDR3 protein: CASTAGGYTDTQYF. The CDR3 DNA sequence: TGCGCCAGCACTGCAGGGGGGTACACAGATACGCAGTATTTT.

CDR3 loop: CASSEPGMNTEAFF. The CDR3 coding sequence is TGTGCCAGCAGTGAACCTGGCATGAACACTGAAGCTTTCTTT. The chain joins TRBV6-1 to TRBJ1-1; no firm D call. V dropped 2 bases and J dropped 0 bases, with 7 bases sitting between them. There are 14 residues in the CDR3. From germline, CDR1 is MNHNS and CDR2 SASEGT.

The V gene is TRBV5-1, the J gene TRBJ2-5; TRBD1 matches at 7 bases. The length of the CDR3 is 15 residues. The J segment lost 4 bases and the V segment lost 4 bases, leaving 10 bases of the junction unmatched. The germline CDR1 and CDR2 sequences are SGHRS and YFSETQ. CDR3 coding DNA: TGCGCCAGCAGCGAGGGGGCGAGCTTTGCAGAGACCCAGTACTTC. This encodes CASSEGASFAETQYF.

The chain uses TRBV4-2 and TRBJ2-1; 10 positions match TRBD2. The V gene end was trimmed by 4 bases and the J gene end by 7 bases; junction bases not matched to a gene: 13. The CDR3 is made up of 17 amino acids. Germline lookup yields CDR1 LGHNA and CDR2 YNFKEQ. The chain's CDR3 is CASSPSLSGRAGNEQFF. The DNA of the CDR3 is TGTGCCAGCAGCCCATCCCTGAGCGGGAGGGCCGGGAATGAGCAGTTCTTC.

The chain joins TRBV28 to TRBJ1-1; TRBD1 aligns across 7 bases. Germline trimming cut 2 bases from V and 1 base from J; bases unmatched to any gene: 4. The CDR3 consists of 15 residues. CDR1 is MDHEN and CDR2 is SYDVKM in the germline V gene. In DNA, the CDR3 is TGTGCCAGCAGTTTAAACAGGGGACAGAACACTGAAGCTTTCTTT. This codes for CASSLNRGQNTEAFF.

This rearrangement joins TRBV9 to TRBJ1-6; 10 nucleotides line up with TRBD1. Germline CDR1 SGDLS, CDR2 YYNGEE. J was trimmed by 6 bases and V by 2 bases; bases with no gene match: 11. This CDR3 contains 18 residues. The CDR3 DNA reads TGTGCCAGCAGCGTCGGACAGGGGGGACTAGGGGCTAATTCACCCCTCCACTTT. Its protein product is CASSVGQGGLGANSPLHF.

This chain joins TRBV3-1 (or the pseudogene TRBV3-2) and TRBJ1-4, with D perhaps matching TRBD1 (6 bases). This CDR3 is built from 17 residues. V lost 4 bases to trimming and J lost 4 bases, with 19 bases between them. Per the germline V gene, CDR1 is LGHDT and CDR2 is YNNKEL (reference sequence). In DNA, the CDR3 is TGTGCCAGCAGCCCGATCCCCGGACAGACCGTTAATGAAAAACTGTTTTTT. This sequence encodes CASSPIPGQTVNEKLFF.

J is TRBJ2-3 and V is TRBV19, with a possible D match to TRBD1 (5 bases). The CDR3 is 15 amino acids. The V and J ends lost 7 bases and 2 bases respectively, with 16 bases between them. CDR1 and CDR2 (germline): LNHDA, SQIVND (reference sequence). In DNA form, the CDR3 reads TGTGCCAGTACAACAGGCGGCAGGTCCACAGATACGCAGTATTTT. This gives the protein CASTTGGRSTDTQYF.

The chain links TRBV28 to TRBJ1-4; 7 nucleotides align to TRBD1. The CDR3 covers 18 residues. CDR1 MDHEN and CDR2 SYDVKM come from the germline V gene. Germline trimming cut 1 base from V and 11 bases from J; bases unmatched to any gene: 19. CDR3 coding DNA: TGTGCCAGCAGTTTATTATGGGAGAGGCGACAGGGTCCCGGGAAACTGTTTTTT. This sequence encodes CASSLLWERRQGPGKLFF.

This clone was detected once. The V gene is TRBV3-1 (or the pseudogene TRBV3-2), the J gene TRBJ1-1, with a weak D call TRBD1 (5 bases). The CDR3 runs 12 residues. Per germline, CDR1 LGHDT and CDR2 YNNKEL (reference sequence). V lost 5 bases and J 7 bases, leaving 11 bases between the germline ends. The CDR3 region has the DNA TGTGCCAGCAGCTTCGGACAACTTGAAGCTTTCTTT. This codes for CASSFGQLEAFF.

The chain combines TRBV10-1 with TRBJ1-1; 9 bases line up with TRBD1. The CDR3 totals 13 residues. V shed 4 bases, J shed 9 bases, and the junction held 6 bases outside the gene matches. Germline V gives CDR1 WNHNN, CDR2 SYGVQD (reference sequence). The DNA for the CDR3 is TGCGCCAGCAGTGTGGACAGGGGATACCAAGCTTTCTTT. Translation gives CASSVDRGYQAFF.

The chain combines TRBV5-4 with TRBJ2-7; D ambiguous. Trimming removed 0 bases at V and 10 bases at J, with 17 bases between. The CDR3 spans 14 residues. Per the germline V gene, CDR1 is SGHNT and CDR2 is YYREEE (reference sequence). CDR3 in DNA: TGTGCCAGCAGCTTGGGTGGCACCCCCCTAGAACAGTACTTC. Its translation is CASSLGGTPLEQYF.